This paragraph covers one TCR beta chain sequence. No antigen is known for it. The germline gives CDR1 SGHRS, CDR2 YFSETQ. This CDR3 is 15 amino acids long. Trimming took 8 bases from V and 5 from J, leaving 22 bases between them. This sample was included in a study of CD8+ T cells in alopecia areata. Once RNA had been extracted, it was reverse transcribed into cDNA to act as the sequencing template. Libraries were prepared by immunoSEQ multiplex PCR; TCRdb keeps only in-frame clonotypes and omits some of them. The sample has 140,000 to 150,000 clones, 62% seen once. Study-level findings and limits: Between patients, shared TCR sequences were less clear than in mice. This was possibly due in part to HLA diversity in the patient population. Tissue-resident alphabeta T cells belonging to normal skin likewise get sequenced within scalp specimens.

Sorting of CD4+ and CD8+ T cells was performed on PBMCs. This chain joins TRBV5-1 and TRBJ2-5; possibly TRBD1 for D (7 bases). The sample consisted of CD8+ T cells sorted from blood. The sequence was obtained from a human donor in good health. The DNA of the CDR3 is TGCGCCAGGGCGACAGGGCCAGGAGGAGGGGAGACCCAGTACTTC. Translating it yields CARATGPGGGETQYF.